Presented here are 10 T cell receptor beta chains from one specimen sequenced in a study of blood T cell repertoires in COVID-19. Assay: immunoSEQ multiplex PCR; the TCRdb copy retains only in-frame clones and omits some. The sample lists 130,000 to 150,000 clones, 80% occurring once. Sample: peripheral blood. The receptor source for this set is a man between 65 and 85 years old who had recovered from COVID-19.

This rearrangement joins TRBV3-1 (or the pseudogene TRBV3-2) to TRBJ2-5; D gene unclear. The CDR3 has 14 residues. Germline V gene lookup returns CDR1 LGHDT and CDR2 YNNKEL (reference sequence). Trimming cost V 2 bases and J 2 bases, with 9 bases left between them. The CDR3 is CASSQLASQETQYF. Written as DNA, the CDR3 is TGTGCCAGCAGCCAACTGGCCTCTCAAGAGACCCAGTACTTC.

V gene TRBV5-4 combines with J gene TRBJ2-5; 7 nucleotides line up with TRBD2. This CDR3 comprises 15 residues. In germline, CDR1 is SGHNT, CDR2 YYREEE (reference sequence). With 2 bases clipped from V and 5 bases from J, the junction kept 9 bases outside the gene matches. This CDR3 is CASSLGLAVLETQYF. The CDR3 region has the DNA TGTGCCAGCAGCTTAGGGCTAGCGGTCCTCGAGACCCAGTACTTC.

This clone was counted ten times or more. V and J are TRBV5-6 and TRBJ1-1; weak D call: TRBD1 (6 bases). The length of the CDR3 is 16 residues. Germline CDR1 and CDR2: SGHDT and YYEEEE. Trimming shortened V by 0 bases and J by 4 bases, and 16 bases separated the two germline ends. CDR3 bases: TGTGCCAGCAGCTTGGGCACAGGGATGGTAGGCACTGAAGCTTTCTTT. This encodes CASSLGTGMVGTEAFF. Together with reference TRBV5-6 and TRBJ1-1, the CDR3 gives the full variable domain: DAGVTQSPTHLIKTRGQQVTLRCSPKSGHDTVSWYQQALGQGPQFIFQYYEEEERQRGNFPDRFSGHQFPNYSSELNVNALLLGDSALYLCASSLGTGMVGTEAFFGQGTRLTVV.

The sample holds a few counts of this clone. This rearrangement joins TRBV29-1 to TRBJ2-7, with 8 bases identical to TRBD2. The V gene's germline CDR1 is SQVTM and CDR2 ANQGSEA. V lost 6 bases to trimming and J lost 4 bases; unmatched junction nucleotides: 11. This CDR3 has 14 residues. The CDR3 nucleotides read TGCAGCGTAGCTCCGGGGGGGGTGGCATACGAGCAGTACTTC. Translated: CSVAPGGVAYEQYF.

This chain uses TRBV7-2 with TRBJ2-7; 8 nucleotides match TRBD2. The CDR3 is 15 residues long. Germline V CDR1 and CDR2: SGHTA, FQGNSA. The V and J ends lost 0 bases and 2 bases, in that order; junction bases with no gene match: 3. The CDR3 here is CASSLASGDTYEQYF. CDR3 in DNA: TGTGCCAGCAGCTTAGCTAGCGGGGACACCTACGAGCAGTACTTC.

V and J are TRBV18 and TRBJ2-1; tentatively, D is TRBD2 (6 bases). Germline CDR1 and CDR2: KGHSH and LQKENI. The CDR3 is made up of 16 amino acids. V lost 3 bases and J lost 2, with 14 bases in between. DNA for the CDR3: TGTGCCAGCTCACCTTATAGGGCGGGAACCTACAATGAGCAGTTCTTC. Its protein product is CASSPYRAGTYNEQFF. The full variable domain, completed using reference TRBV18 and TRBJ2-1, is NAGVMQNPRHLVRRRGQEARLRCSPMKGHSHVYWYRQLPEEGLKFMVYLQKENIIDESGMPKERFSAEFPKEGPSILRIQQVVRGDSAAYFCASSPYRAGTYNEQFFGPGTRLTVL.

The chain uses TRBV5-1 and TRBJ1-2, with 8 bases matching TRBD1. From germline, CDR1 is SGHRS and CDR2 YFSETQ. The V gene end was trimmed by 0 bases and the J gene end by 7 bases; junction bases not matched to a gene: 8. The CDR3 length is 15 residues. DNA of the CDR3: TGCGCCAGCAGCTTGGACAATACAGGGGGAAGTGGCTACACCTTC. Amino acid sequence: CASSLDNTGGSGYTF.

V is TRBV19 and J is TRBJ1-2, with D possibly matching TRBD1 (6 bases). The CDR3 is 13 residues long. Germline V gene sequence: CDR1 LNHDA, CDR2 SQIVND (reference sequence). V lost 5 bases and J lost 4, with 11 bases in between. Written as DNA, the CDR3 is TGTGCCAGTAGTGCCCGGGGGGCCTATGGCTACACCTTC. Translation gives CASSARGAYGYTF.

The rearrangement uses TRBV18 and TRBJ2-2; 7 nucleotides align to TRBD1. V lost 3 bases, J lost 0 bases, and 10 bases stayed unmatched. There are 18 residues in the CDR3. CDR1 and CDR2 from the germline V gene are KGHSH and LQKENI. The CDR3 sequence is CASSPFIETGTNTGELFF. Here the CDR3 DNA reads TGTGCCAGCTCACCCTTTATCGAGACAGGGACGAACACCGGGGAGCTGTTTTTT. The full variable domain, rest sourced from reference TRBV18 and TRBJ2-2, is NAGVMQNPRHLVRRRGQEARLRCSPMKGHSHVYWYRQLPEEGLKFMVYLQKENIIDESGMPKERFSAEFPKEGPSILRIQQVVRGDSAAYFCASSPFIETGTNTGELFFGEGSRLTVL.

This clone has a single count. This chain connects TRBV9 to TRBJ2-3; maybe TRBD2 (5 bases). The CDR3 contains 13 residues. V was trimmed by 5 bases and J by 5 bases, leaving 12 bases between them. Germline CDR1 reads SGDLS; CDR2 reads YYNGEE. The CDR3 loop is CASSEEGLDTQYF. The CDR3 bases are TGTGCCAGCAGTGAAGAGGGTCTAGATACGCAGTATTTT.